Listed below are T cell receptor beta chains from one sample, sequenced in a study of blood T cell repertoires in COVID-19. Method: immunoSEQ multiplex PCR; TCRdb's copy keeps in-frame clones and lacks some. This table holds 300,000 to 350,000 clones, roughly 87% found once. Sequenced input: PBMCs or T cells enriched from blood (not recorded which). The receptors were gathered from a woman aged 18-35 years who had recovered from COVID-19. The CDR3 runs from the conserved cysteine through the conserved F or W. Fields, in order: clone size, J gene, D gene, CDR3 length, V gene, CDR3 DNA, CDR3 protein. The D gene is left open where the match is weak. The size of a clone is reported for some rows only, either as once, few or many, or as a class for expanded clones.

clone size: -; J gene: TRBJ1-1; D gene: -; CDR3 length: 18; V gene: TRBV5-1; CDR3 DNA: TGCGCCAGCAGCTTGGACGGGACACGGGGAGGGATGAACACTGAAGCTTTCTTT; CDR3 protein: CASSLDGTRGGMNTEAFF
clone size: -; J gene: TRBJ1-6; D gene: TRBD1; CDR3 length: 14; V gene: TRBV19; CDR3 DNA: TGTGCCACCACGGACAGGGCTAATAATTCACCCCTCCACTTT; CDR3 protein: CATTDRANNSPLHF
clone size: -; J gene: TRBJ1-1; D gene: -; CDR3 length: 15; V gene: TRBV11-2; CDR3 DNA: TGTGCCAGCAGCATACAGGGTTTCGGGAACACTGAAGCTTTCTTT; CDR3 protein: CASSIQGFGNTEAFF
clone size: few; J gene: TRBJ1-2; D gene: -; CDR3 length: 14; V gene: TRBV5-1; CDR3 DNA: TGCGCCAGCAGCCCGGGGGGGCGATACTATGGCTACACCTTC; CDR3 protein: CASSPGGRYYGYTF
clone size: -; J gene: TRBJ2-3; D gene: TRBD2; CDR3 length: 17; V gene: TRBV4-2; CDR3 DNA: TGTGCCAGCAGCCAAAAGACTAGCGGAACTAGCACAGATACGCAGTATTTT; CDR3 protein: CASSQKTSGTSTDTQYF
clone size: -; J gene: TRBJ1-4; D gene: -; CDR3 length: 15; V gene: TRBV10-3; CDR3 DNA: TGTGCCATCAGTGAGTCGGGAGGCCGGAGGGAAAAACTGTTTTTT; CDR3 protein: CAISESGGRREKLFF
clone size: -; J gene: TRBJ1-1; D gene: TRBD1; CDR3 length: 12; V gene: TRBV30; CDR3 DNA: TGTGCCTGGAGTGCAGGACAGGGATGGGCTTTCTTT; CDR3 protein: CAWSAGQGWAFF
clone size: -; J gene: TRBJ1-1; D gene: TRBD1; CDR3 length: 17; V gene: TRBV2; CDR3 DNA: TGTGCCAGCAGTGAAGCGCCTTTGACAGGGTTTATCACTGAAGCTTTCTTT; CDR3 protein: CASSEAPLTGFITEAFF
clone size: -; J gene: TRBJ2-3; D gene: TRBD2; CDR3 length: 15; V gene: TRBV7-2; CDR3 DNA: TGTGCCAGCAGCTTAGGAGCGGGAGTCACAGATACGCAGTATTTT; CDR3 protein: CASSLGAGVTDTQYF
clone size: -; J gene: TRBJ1-1; D gene: -; CDR3 length: 16; V gene: TRBV28; CDR3 DNA: TGTGCCAGCAGTATTCCTTCGGCCGGGGAAGACACTGAAGCTTTCTTT; CDR3 protein: CASSIPSAGEDTEAFF
clone size: -; J gene: TRBJ2-3; D gene: -; CDR3 length: 15; V gene: TRBV6-2/TRBV6-3; CDR3 DNA: TGTGCCAGCAGTTACCCCGCCCAGGGAACAGATACGCAGTATTTT; CDR3 protein: CASSYPAQGTDTQYF
clone size: -; J gene: TRBJ2-7; D gene: TRBD1; CDR3 length: 15; V gene: TRBV25-1; CDR3 DNA: TGTGCCAGCAGTGGGAACCGGGACAGGGGCTACGAGCAGTACTTC; CDR3 protein: CASSGNRDRGYEQYF
clone size: -; J gene: TRBJ1-5; D gene: -; CDR3 length: 14; V gene: TRBV28; CDR3 DNA: TGTGCCAGCAGTCCGGTGAATAGCAATCAGCCCCAGCATTTT; CDR3 protein: CASSPVNSNQPQHF